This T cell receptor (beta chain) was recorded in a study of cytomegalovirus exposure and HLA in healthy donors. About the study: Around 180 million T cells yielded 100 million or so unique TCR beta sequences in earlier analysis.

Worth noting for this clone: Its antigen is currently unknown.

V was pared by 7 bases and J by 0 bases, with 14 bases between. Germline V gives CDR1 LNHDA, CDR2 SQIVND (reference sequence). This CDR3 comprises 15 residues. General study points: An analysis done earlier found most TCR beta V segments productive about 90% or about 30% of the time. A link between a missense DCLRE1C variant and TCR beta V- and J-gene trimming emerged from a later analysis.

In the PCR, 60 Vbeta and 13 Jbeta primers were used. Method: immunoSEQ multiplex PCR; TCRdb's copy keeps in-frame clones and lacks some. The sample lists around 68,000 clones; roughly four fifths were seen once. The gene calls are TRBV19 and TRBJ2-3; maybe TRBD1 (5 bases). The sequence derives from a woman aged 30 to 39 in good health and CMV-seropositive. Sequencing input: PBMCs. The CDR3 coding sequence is TGTGCCAGTACCTCTGGGGCTTCTAGCACAGATACGCAGTATTTT. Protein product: CASTSGASSTDTQYF.